This record concerns one T cell receptor beta chain sequence. This record comes from a study of blood T cell repertoires in COVID-19. As for the study in general: The origin of the acute and convalescent COVID-19 samples was the United States, Italy and Spain. Sources were T cells, B-cell-depleted T cells, or PBMCs; the material itself was cDNA or gDNA.

The CDR3 totals 13 residues. Germline V CDR1 and CDR2: ENHRY, SYGVKD. Trimming removed 8 bases from V and 3 bases from J, with 13 bases in between. Patients in Seattle were enrolled during active infection, then followed longitudinally. Some clones are missing from TCRdb's copy, which holds only in-frame ones; the method was immunoSEQ multiplex PCR. The table shows 130,000 to 150,000 clones, with 80% to 90% occurring only once. This TCR derives from a woman in her sixties with COVID-19, enrolled during active disease. Source material: peripheral blood. The rearrangement links TRBV10-3 to TRBJ1-2, with a weak D call TRBD1 (6 bases). CDR3 sequence (DNA): TGTGCCATCGTCGGGGGGCTGGACTATGGCTACACCTTC. Protein product: CAIVGGLDYGYTF.